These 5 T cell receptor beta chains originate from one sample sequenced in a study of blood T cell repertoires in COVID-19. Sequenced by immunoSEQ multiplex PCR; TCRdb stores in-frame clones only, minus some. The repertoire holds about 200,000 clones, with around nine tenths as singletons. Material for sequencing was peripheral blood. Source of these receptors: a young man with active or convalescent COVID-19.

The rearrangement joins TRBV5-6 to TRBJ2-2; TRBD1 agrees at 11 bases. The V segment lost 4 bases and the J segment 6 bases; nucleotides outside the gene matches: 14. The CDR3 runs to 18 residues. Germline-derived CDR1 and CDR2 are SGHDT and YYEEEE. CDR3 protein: CASSPIIPGTGGAGELFF. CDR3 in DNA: TGTGCCAGCAGCCCGATAATCCCCGGGACAGGGGGGGCCGGGGAGCTGTTTTTT.

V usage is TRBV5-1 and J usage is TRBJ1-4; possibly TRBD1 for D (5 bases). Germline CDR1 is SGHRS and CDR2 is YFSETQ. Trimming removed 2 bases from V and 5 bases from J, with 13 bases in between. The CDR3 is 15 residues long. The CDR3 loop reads CASSFWGTSNEKLFF. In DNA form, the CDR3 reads TGCGCCAGCAGCTTTTGGGGGACTAGCAATGAAAAACTGTTTTTT.

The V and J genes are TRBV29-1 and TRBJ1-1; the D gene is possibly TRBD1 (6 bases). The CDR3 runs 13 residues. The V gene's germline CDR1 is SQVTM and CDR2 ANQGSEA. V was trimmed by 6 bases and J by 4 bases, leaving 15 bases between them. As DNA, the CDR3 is TGCAGCGTGGGGGCAGGGGCTTCCACTGAAGCTTTCTTT. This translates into CSVGAGASTEAFF.

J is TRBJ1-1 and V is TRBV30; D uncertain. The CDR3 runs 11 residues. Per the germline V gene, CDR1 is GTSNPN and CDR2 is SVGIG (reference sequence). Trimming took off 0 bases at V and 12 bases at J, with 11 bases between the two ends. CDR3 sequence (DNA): TGTGCCTGGAGTGTAAGAGTGGAGTCTTTCTTT. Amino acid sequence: CAWSVRVESFF.

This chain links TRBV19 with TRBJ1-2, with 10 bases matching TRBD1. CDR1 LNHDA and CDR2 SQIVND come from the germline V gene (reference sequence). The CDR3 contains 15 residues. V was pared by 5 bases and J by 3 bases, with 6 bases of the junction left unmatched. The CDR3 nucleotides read TGTGCCAGTAGTTCGGGACAGGGGACCCACTATGGCTACACCTTC. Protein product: CASSSGQGTHYGYTF.